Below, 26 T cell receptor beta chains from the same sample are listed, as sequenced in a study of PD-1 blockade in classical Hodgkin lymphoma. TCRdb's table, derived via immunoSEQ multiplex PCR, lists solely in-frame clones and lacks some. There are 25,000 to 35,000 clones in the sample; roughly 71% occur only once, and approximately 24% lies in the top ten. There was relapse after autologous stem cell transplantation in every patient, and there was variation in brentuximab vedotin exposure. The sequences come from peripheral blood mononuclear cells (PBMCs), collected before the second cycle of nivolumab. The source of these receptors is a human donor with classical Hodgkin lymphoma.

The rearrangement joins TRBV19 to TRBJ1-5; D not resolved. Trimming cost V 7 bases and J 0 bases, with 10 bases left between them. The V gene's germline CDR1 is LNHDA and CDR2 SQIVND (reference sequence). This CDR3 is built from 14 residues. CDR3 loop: CASKWLDSNQPQHF. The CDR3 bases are TGTGCCAGTAAGTGGTTAGATAGCAATCAGCCCCAGCATTTT.

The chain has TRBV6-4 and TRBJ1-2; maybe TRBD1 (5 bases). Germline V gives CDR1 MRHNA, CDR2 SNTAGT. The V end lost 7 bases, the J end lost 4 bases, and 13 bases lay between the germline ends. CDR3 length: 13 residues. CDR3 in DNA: TGTGCCAGCAATCCGGGGCCGGGCTATGGCTACACCTTC. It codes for CASNPGPGYGYTF.

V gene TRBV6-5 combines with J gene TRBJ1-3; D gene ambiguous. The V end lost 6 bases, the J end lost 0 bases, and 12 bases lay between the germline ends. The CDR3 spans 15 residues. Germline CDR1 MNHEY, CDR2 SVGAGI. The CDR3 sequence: CASSQGPLSGNTIYF. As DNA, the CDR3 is TGTGCCAGCAGCCAAGGACCGCTCTCTGGAAACACCATATATTTT.

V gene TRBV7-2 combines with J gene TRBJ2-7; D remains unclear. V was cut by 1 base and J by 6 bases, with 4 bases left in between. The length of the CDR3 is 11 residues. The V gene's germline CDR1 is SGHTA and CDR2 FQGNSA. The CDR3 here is CASSLVTEQYF. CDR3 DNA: TGTGCCAGCAGCTTAGTAACCGAGCAGTACTTC.

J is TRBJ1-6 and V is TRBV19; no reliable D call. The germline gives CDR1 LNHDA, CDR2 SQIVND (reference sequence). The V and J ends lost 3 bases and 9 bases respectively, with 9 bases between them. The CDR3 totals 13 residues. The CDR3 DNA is TGTGCCAGTAGTATTTTGGGAAGTTCACCCCTCCACTTT. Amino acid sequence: CASSILGSSPLHF. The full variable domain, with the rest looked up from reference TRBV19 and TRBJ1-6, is DGGITQSPKYLFRKEGQNVTLSCEQNLNHDAMYWYRQDPGQGLRLIYYSQIVNDFQKGDIAEGYSVSREKKESFPLTVTSAQKNPTAFYLCASSILGSSPLHFGNGTRLTVT.

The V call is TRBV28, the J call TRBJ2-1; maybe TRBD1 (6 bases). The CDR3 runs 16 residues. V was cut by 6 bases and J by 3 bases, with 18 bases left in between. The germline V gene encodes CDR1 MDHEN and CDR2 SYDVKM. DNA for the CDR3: TGTGCCAGCAGGGGGGCACTAGGTACGATCTACAATGAGCAGTTCTTC. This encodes CASRGALGTIYNEQFF.

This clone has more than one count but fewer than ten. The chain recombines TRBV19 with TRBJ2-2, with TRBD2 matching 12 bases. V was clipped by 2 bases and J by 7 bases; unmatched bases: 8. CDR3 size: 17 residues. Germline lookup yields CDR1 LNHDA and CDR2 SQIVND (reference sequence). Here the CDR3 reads CASSIRLAGALGGELFF. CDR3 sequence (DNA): TGTGCCAGTAGTATAAGACTAGCGGGAGCGTTGGGCGGGGAGCTGTTTTTT.

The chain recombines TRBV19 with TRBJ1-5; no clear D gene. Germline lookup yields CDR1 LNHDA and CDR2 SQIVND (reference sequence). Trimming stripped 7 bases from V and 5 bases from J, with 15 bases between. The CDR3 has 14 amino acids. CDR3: CASNFLGFDQPQHF. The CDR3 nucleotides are TGTGCCAGTAATTTTTTGGGGTTCGATCAGCCCCAGCATTTT. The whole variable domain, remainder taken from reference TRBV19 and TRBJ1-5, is DGGITQSPKYLFRKEGQNVTLSCEQNLNHDAMYWYRQDPGQGLRLIYYSQIVNDFQKGDIAEGYSVSREKKESFPLTVTSAQKNPTAFYLCASNFLGFDQPQHFGDGTRLSIL.

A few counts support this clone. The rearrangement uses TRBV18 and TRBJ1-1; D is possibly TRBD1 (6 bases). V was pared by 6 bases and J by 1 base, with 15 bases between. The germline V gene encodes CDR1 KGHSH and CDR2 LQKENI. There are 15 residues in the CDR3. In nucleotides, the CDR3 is TGTGCCAGCTCGCCGAAACAGGGAGGGAACACTGAAGCTTTCTTT. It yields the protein CASSPKQGGNTEAFF.

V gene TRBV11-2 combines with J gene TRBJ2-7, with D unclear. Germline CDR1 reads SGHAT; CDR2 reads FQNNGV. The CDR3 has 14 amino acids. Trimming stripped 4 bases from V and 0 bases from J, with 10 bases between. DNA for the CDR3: TGTGCCAGCAGCTCATACGTAGGCTCCTACGAGCAGTACTTC. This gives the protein CASSSYVGSYEQYF.

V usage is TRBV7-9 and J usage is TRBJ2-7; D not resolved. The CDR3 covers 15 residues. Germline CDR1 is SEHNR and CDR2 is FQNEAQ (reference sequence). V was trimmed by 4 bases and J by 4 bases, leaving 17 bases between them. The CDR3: CASSYYLDGWYEQYF. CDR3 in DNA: TGTGCCAGCAGCTACTACCTCGACGGTTGGTACGAGCAGTACTTC.

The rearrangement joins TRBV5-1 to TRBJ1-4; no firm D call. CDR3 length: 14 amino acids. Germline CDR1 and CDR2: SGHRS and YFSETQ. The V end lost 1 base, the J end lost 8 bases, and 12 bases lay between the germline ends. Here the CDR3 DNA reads TGCGCCAGCAGCTTGTCCGCCCCGGGAGAAAAACTGTTTTTT. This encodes CASSLSAPGEKLFF.

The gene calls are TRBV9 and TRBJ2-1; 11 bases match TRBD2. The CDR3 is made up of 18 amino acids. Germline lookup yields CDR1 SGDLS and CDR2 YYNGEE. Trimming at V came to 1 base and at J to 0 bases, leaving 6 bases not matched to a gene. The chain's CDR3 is CASSVWTSGSSSYNEQFF. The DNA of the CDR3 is TGTGCCAGCAGCGTATGGACTAGCGGGTCTAGCTCCTACAATGAGCAGTTCTTC.

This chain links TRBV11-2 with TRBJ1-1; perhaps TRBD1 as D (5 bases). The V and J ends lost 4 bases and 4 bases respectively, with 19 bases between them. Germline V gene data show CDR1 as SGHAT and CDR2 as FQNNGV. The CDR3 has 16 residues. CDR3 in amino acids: CASSSWDLQYGTEAFF. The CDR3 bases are TGTGCCAGCAGCTCCTGGGACCTCCAGTATGGCACTGAAGCTTTCTTT.

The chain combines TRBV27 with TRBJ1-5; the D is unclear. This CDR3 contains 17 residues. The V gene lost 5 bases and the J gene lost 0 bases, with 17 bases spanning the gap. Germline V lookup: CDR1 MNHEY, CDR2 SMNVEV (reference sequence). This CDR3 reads CASSPLEGLYSNQPQHF. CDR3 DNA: TGTGCCAGCAGTCCACTTGAAGGACTTTATAGCAATCAGCCCCAGCATTTT.

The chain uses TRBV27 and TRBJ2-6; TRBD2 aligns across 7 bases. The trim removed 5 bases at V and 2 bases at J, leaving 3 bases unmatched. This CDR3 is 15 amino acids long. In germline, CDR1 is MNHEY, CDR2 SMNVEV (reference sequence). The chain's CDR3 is CASSGGGTGANVLTF. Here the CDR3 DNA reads TGTGCCAGCAGTGGGGGAGGGACTGGGGCCAACGTCCTGACTTTC.

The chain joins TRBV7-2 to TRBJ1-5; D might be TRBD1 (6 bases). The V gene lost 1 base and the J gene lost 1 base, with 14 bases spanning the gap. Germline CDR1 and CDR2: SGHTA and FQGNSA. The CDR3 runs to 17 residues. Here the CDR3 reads CASSLGGASWSNQPQHF. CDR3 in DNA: TGTGCCAGCAGCTTAGGGGGGGCTTCCTGGAGCAATCAGCCCCAGCATTTT.

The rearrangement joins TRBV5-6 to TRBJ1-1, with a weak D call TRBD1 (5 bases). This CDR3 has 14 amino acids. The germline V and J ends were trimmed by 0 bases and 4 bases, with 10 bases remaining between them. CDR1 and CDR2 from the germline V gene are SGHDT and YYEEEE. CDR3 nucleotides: TGTGCCAGCAGCTTGGCAGGGCGATCCACTGAAGCTTTCTTT. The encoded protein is CASSLAGRSTEAFF.

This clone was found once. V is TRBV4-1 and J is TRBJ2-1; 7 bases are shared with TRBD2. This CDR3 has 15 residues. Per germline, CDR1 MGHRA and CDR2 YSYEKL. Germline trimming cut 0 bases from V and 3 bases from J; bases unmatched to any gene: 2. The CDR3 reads CASSQDGGSYNEQFF. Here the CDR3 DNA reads TGCGCCAGCAGCCAAGATGGCGGGAGCTACAATGAGCAGTTCTTC.

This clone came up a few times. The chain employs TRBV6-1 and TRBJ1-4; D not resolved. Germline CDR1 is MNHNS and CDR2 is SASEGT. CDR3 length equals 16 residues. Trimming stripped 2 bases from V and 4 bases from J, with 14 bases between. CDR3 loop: CASSEIGGSLNEKLFF. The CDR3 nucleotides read TGTGCCAGCAGTGAAATCGGTGGCAGCCTTAATGAAAAACTGTTTTTT.

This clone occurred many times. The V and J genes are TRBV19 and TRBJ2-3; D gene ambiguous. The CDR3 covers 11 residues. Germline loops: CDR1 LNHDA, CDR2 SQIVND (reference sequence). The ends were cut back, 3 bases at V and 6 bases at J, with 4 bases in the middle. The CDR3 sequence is CASSIVDTQYF. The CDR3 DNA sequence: TGTGCCAGTAGTATTGTGGATACGCAGTATTTT.

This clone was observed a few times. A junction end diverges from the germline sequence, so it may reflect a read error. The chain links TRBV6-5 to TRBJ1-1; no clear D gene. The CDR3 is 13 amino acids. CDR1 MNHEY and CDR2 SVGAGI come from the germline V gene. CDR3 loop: CAISDGENTEAFF. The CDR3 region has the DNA TGTGCCATCAGTGATGGGGAGAACACTGAAGCTTTCTTT.

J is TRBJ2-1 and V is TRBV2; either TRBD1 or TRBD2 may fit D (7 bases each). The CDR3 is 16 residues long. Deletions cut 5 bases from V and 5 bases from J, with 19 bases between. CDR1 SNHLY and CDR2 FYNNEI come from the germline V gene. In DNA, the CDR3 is TGTGCCAGCAGTAGGGGGCGACTAGCCTTTGACAATGAGCAGTTCTTC. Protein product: CASSRGRLAFDNEQFF.

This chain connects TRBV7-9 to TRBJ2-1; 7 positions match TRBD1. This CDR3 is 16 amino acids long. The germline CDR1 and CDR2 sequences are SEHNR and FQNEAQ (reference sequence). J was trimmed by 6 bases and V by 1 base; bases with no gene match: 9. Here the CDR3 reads CASSLVHPTGVNEQFF. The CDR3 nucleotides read TGTGCCAGCAGCTTAGTTCATCCCACAGGGGTCAATGAGCAGTTCTTC.

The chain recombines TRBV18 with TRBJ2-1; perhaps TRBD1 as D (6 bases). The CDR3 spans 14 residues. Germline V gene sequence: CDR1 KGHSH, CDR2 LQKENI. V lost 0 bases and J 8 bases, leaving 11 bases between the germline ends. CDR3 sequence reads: CASSPPASGDEQFF. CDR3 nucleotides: TGTGCCAGCTCACCACCAGCATCAGGGGATGAGCAGTTCTTC.

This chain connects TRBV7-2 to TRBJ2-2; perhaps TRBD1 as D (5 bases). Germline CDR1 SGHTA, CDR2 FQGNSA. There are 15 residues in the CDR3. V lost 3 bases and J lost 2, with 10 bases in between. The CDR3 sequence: CASSFRTTNTGELFF. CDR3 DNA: TGTGCCAGCAGCTTCAGGACAACTAACACCGGGGAGCTGTTTTTT.